A selection of T cell receptor beta chains follows, all from one sample in a study of cytotoxic CD8 clonotypes in ibrutinib-treated CLL. Method: immunoSEQ multiplex PCR; TCRdb's copy keeps in-frame clones and lacks some. The data show approximately 340,000 clones, with roughly two thirds seen just once and about 6.7% held by the top ten. The sequencing used PBMCs, collected after 36 months of ibrutinib treatment. The source of these receptors is a human donor with chronic lymphocytic leukemia. The CDR3 runs from the conserved cysteine through the conserved F or W. The D gene is left open where the match is weak. Size values are once, few and many counts, or a class for expanded clones, and some rows have none.

j_call,clone_size,d_call,v_call,cdr3_nt,cdr3_aa
TRBJ2-1,.,TRBD2,TRBV25-1,TGTGCCAGCCGACTAGCGGGTTCCTATGAGCAGTTCTTC,CASRLAGSYEQFF
TRBJ2-5,.,.,TRBV27,TGTGCCAGCAGTCCTGAGGCAGGGTGGCGAGAGACCCAGTACTTC,CASSPEAGWRETQYF
TRBJ1-1,.,.,TRBV30,TGTGCCTGGATACAGGGAGGGATTTTGGGGAACACTGAAGCTTTCTTT,CAWIQGGILGNTEAFF
TRBJ2-5,.,TRBD1,TRBV7-2,TGTGCCAGCAGCTTAGGACAGGGATCCGGCCGGACCCAGTACTTC,CASSLGQGSGRTQYF
TRBJ2-5,.,.,TRBV2,TGTGCCAGCAGTGGAGGGCAGCGTACGTACCAAGAGACCCAGTACTTC,CASSGGQRTYQETQYF
TRBJ2-7,.,.,TRBV11-2,TGTGCCAGCAGCTTAGATAGGATAGACGAGCAGTACTTC,CASSLDRIDEQYF
TRBJ2-6,.,TRBD1,TRBV5-6,TGTGCCAGCAGCGCCAGGGGGCGAGGGGCCAACGTCCTGACTTTC,CASSARGRGANVLTF
TRBJ2-1,.,TRBD2,TRBV9,TGTGCCAGCAGCGTAGCACTAGCGGGACAGGAGCAGTTCTTC,CASSVALAGQEQFF
TRBJ2-3,few,TRBD1,TRBV7-9,TGTGCCAGCAGCTTGTGGACAGGGGTTGATACGCAGTATTTT,CASSLWTGVDTQYF
TRBJ2-2,.,.,TRBV29-1,TGCAGCGTTGAAGAGGGGATCTACACCGGGGAGCTGTTTTTT,CSVEEGIYTGELFF
TRBJ1-2,.,.,TRBV29-1,TGCAGCGTCGTCAGGGATGGCTACACCTTC,CSVVRDGYTF
TRBJ2-7,.,TRBD1,TRBV28,TGTGCCAGCAGTTCCCTGGACAGGGGGCGCGAGCAGTACTTC,CASSSLDRGREQYF
TRBJ2-7,.,TRBD2,TRBV18,TGTGCCAGCTCAGTGGGACTAGCGGGGGTGAATGAGCAGTACTTC,CASSVGLAGVNEQYF
TRBJ1-1,few,.,TRBV4-1,TGCGCCAGCGGGGTTACCACTGAAGCTTTCTTT,CASGVTTEAFF
TRBJ2-7,.,.,TRBV11-2,TGTGCCAGCAGAGTTACAGACGGACAGACCTACGAGCAGTACTTC,CASRVTDGQTYEQYF
TRBJ2-3,.,.,TRBV27,TGTGCCAGCAGTTTAAAGCTAAGTCGGACAGATACGCAGTATTTT,CASSLKLSRTDTQYF
TRBJ1-2,once,.,TRBV10-3,TGTGCCATCAGCGGAGACGGGGTCTATGGCTACACCTTC,CAISGDGVYGYTF
TRBJ2-1,.,TRBD2,TRBV25-1,TGTGCCAGCAGTGCGCTACTAGCGGGAGGTTACAATGAGCAGTTCTTC,CASSALLAGGYNEQFF
TRBJ2-2,.,.,TRBV14,TGTGCCAGCAGCCAAGGCAGGGTAATGTTCACCGGGGAGCTGTTTTTT,CASSQGRVMFTGELFF
TRBJ2-4,.,TRBD2,TRBV28,TGTGCCAGCAGTTTAGTAACTAGCGGGAGTAACATTCAGTACTTC,CASSLVTSGSNIQYF
TRBJ2-1,.,.,TRBV28,TGTGCCAGCAGTTTCTACGGAGCTGAGCAGTTCTTC,CASSFYGAEQFF
TRBJ1-5,few,.,TRBV7-9,TGTGCCAGCAGCCGCAGCAATCAGCCCCAGCATTTT,CASSRSNQPQHF
TRBJ1-1,.,.,TRBV7-9,TGTGCCAGCAGCTTAGGACAGGATGAAGCTTTCTTT,CASSLGQDEAFF
TRBJ1-2,.,.,TRBV9,TGTGCCAGCAGCACGGGACCTTACGGCTACACCTTC,CASSTGPYGYTF
TRBJ2-5,.,.,TRBV5-6,TGTGCCAGCAGCACCGAGGAGACCCAGTACTTC,CASSTEETQYF
TRBJ2-7,.,TRBD2,TRBV7-2,TGTGCCAGCAGCCGGGGGGTGGGACTAGCGGGAGGGCCCAACGAGCAGTACTTC,CASSRGVGLAGGPNEQYF
TRBJ2-2,.,TRBD1,TRBV4-1,TGCGCCAGCAGCCATCCGGGACAGGGGCACACCGGGGAGCTGTTTTTT,CASSHPGQGHTGELFF
TRBJ1-4,.,TRBD1,TRBV29-1,TGCAGCGCTCAGACAGGGGCTAATGAAAAACTGTTTTTT,CSAQTGANEKLFF
TRBJ2-5,.,TRBD2,TRBV5-1,TGCGCCAGCAGCCTCGGACTAGCGGGGGAACCGGGGATGTCCCAGTACTTC,CASSLGLAGEPGMSQYF
TRBJ2-7,.,TRBD2,TRBV5-1,TGCGCCAGCAGCACGCGGCCGGGACTAGCGGGAGGGCCGCCCTACGAGCAGTACTTC,CASSTRPGLAGGPPYEQYF
TRBJ1-1,.,TRBD1,TRBV4-1,TGCGCCAGCAGCCAAGGGTTCAGGGGGGCAATGAACACTGAAGCTTTCTTT,CASSQGFRGAMNTEAFF
TRBJ1-2,.,.,TRBV6-7,TGTGCCAGCACCGCGTCCGGACAGCTATATGGCTACACCTTC,CASTASGQLYGYTF
TRBJ2-6,few,.,TRBV29-1,TGCAGCGTTTTGTCCCCAGGGTATGGGGCCAACGTCCTGACTTTC,CSVLSPGYGANVLTF
TRBJ1-3,.,TRBD1,TRBV28,TGTGCCAGCAGTCCTACGGACAGGGAGCTTGGAAACACCATATATTTT,CASSPTDRELGNTIYF
TRBJ2-1,.,TRBD2,TRBV7-2,TGTGCCAGCAGCTCGACTAGCGGGGGGTACAATGAGCAGTTCTTC,CASSSTSGGYNEQFF
TRBJ1-2,once,.,TRBV11-2,TGTGCCAGCAGCTTATGGGCAGGCCAGATGGGCGGCTACACCTTC,CASSLWAGQMGGYTF
TRBJ2-1,once,TRBD2,TRBV29-1,TGCAGCGTCGGGGGGAGACAGAATTACAATGAGCAGTTCTTC,CSVGGRQNYNEQFF
TRBJ2-2,.,.,TRBV10-3,TGTGCCATCTTTTTCGCCGGGGAGCTGTTTTTT,CAIFFAGELFF
TRBJ2-6,.,.,TRBV25-1,TGTGCCAGCAGACCCTCGACAGGTTTCTCTGGGGCCAACGTCCTGACTTTC,CASRPSTGFSGANVLTF
TRBJ2-7,once,TRBD1,TRBV4-3,TGCGCCAGCAGCCACGGACAGGGTTCCTACGAGCAGTACTTC,CASSHGQGSYEQYF
TRBJ2-4,few,.,TRBV28,TGTGCCAGCACCGAAGGACAGAAGCTTCTAGCCAAAAACATTCAGTACTTC,CASTEGQKLLAKNIQYF
TRBJ1-2,.,.,TRBV6-5,TGTGCCAGCAACCCACAGTGGGGATCTAACTATGGCTACACCTTC,CASNPQWGSNYGYTF
TRBJ2-1,.,TRBD2,TRBV4-2,TGTGCCAGCAGCCGCTCTAGCGGGGGGGCCTCCTACAATGAGCAGTTCTTC,CASSRSSGGASYNEQFF
TRBJ2-1,.,TRBD1,TRBV28,TGTGCCAGCAGTTCTCCTAAGGGGGCGTCCTACAATGAGCAGTTCTTC,CASSSPKGASYNEQFF
TRBJ2-1,.,TRBD2,TRBV28,TGTGCCAGCAAAAGACTAGCGGTGATCAATGAGCAGTTCTTC,CASKRLAVINEQFF
TRBJ1-2,.,.,TRBV6-1,TGTGCCACCAACCCCTCGGACATGAACTATGGCTACACCTTC,CATNPSDMNYGYTF
TRBJ2-2,few,TRBD1,TRBV28,TGTGCCAGCAGTTCGGTAGGGGGCGACACCGGGGAGCTGTTTTTT,CASSSVGGDTGELFF
TRBJ2-3,.,.,TRBV5-6,TGTGCCAGCAGCTTGTGGTTGTACCTCACAGATACGCAGTATTTT,CASSLWLYLTDTQYF
TRBJ1-5,.,.,TRBV7-8,TGTGCCAGCAGCTACGACGGGGGCAATCAGCCCCAGCATTTT,CASSYDGGNQPQHF
TRBJ2-3,.,TRBD2,TRBV18,TGTGCCAGCTCACCGCGGGAGTCCGGTTCTAGCACAGATACGCAGTATTTT,CASSPRESGSSTDTQYF
TRBJ2-3,few,TRBD1,TRBV4-1,TGCGCCAGCAGTCTACAGGGGGTCGATACGCAGTATTTT,CASSLQGVDTQYF
TRBJ2-6,few,.,TRBV29-1,TGCAGCGTTGCCTCTGGGGCCAACGTCCTGACTTTC,CSVASGANVLTF
TRBJ1-1,.,.,TRBV10-3,TGTGCCATCAGTGGGGGTACAATTACTGAAGCTTTCTTT,CAISGGTITEAFF
TRBJ2-7,.,TRBD1,TRBV4-1,TGCGCCAGCAGCCAAGAGGGGCTAAACAGGGGAACCTACGAGCAGTACTTC,CASSQEGLNRGTYEQYF
TRBJ1-1,.,.,TRBV9,TGTGCCAGCAGCCGTAAATGGAATGCGGATCCCGGCATGAACACTGAAGCTTTCTTT,CASSRKWNADPGMNTEAFF
TRBJ1-1,.,.,TRBV4-1,TGCGCCAGCAGCCAACCCCCTTTACAGCTTGGGGGGAACACTGAAGCTTTCTTT,CASSQPPLQLGGNTEAFF
TRBJ2-7,.,.,TRBV5-4,TGTGCCAGCAGCTTGGAGCAGGGGTTCGAGCAGTACTTC,CASSLEQGFEQYF
TRBJ2-7,few,TRBD1,TRBV7-8,TGTGCCTCGACCGGGACAGCTGCCTCCTACGAGCAGTACTTC,CASTGTAASYEQYF
TRBJ2-7,.,.,TRBV11-2,TGTGCCAGCAGCCTAACCCGGTCGGGACCCTACGAGCAGTACTTC,CASSLTRSGPYEQYF